These T cell receptor beta chains were read from a single sample in a study of control samples from healthy donors and cancer patients. The assay was immunoSEQ multiplex PCR, and TCRdb's table has in-frame clones only and misses some. Here the sample spans fewer than 200,000 clones, around 93% being singletons. The sample consisted of blood. The origin of the receptors is a woman aged 55-70 years in good health. The CDR3 runs from the conserved cysteine through the conserved F or W. The order of the fields is J gene, V gene, clone size, CDR3 protein. Only part of the rows carry a size: once, few, many, or a class if the clone is expanded.

j_gene: TRBJ2-5; v_gene: TRBV12-5; abundance: NA; CDR3aa: CASGLQLAAVGETQYF
j_gene: TRBJ1-3; v_gene: TRBV13; abundance: once; CDR3aa: CASSLRGAAHSGNTIYF
j_gene: TRBJ1-3; v_gene: TRBV11-3; abundance: NA; CDR3aa: CASSSNQGASGNTIYF
j_gene: TRBJ1-2; v_gene: TRBV10-3; abundance: once; CDR3aa: CAISKEMYGYTF
j_gene: TRBJ2-1; v_gene: TRBV5-1; abundance: NA; CDR3aa: CASSPRQGEFF
j_gene: TRBJ1-4; v_gene: TRBV4-1; abundance: NA; CDR3aa: CASSQDLSTDDATNEKLFF
j_gene: TRBJ1-1; v_gene: TRBV10-3; abundance: NA; CDR3aa: CAISVSNTEAFF
j_gene: TRBJ1-3; v_gene: TRBV6-6; abundance: NA; CDR3aa: CASSPQDRDSGNTIYF
j_gene: TRBJ1-3; v_gene: TRBV18; abundance: NA; CDR3aa: CASFTQGALGSSGNTIYF
j_gene: TRBJ2-5; v_gene: TRBV18; abundance: NA; CDR3aa: CASSSGQETQYF
j_gene: TRBJ1-4; v_gene: TRBV4-3; abundance: NA; CDR3aa: CASSRRDRREKLFF
j_gene: TRBJ1-6; v_gene: TRBV27; abundance: NA; CDR3aa: CASSQQWEGFTYNSPLHF
j_gene: TRBJ1-3; v_gene: TRBV10-3; abundance: NA; CDR3aa: CAIGGQGRNTIYF
j_gene: TRBJ1-1; v_gene: TRBV4-3; abundance: NA; CDR3aa: CASSQLGQSTEAFF
j_gene: TRBJ1-5; v_gene: TRBV19; abundance: NA; CDR3aa: CASSQAGGNQPQHF
j_gene: TRBJ2-5; v_gene: TRBV2; abundance: NA; CDR3aa: CASSGGTGKETQYF
j_gene: TRBJ2-5; v_gene: TRBV7-2; abundance: NA; CDR3aa: CASSSGDTKETQYF
j_gene: TRBJ1-5; v_gene: TRBV7-6; abundance: NA; CDR3aa: CASSLAAGQGQPQHF
j_gene: TRBJ1-1; v_gene: TRBV18; abundance: NA; CDR3aa: CASSPAQQAAEAFF
j_gene: TRBJ2-3; v_gene: TRBV19; abundance: NA; CDR3aa: CATQGHVFTDTQYF
j_gene: TRBJ2-3; v_gene: TRBV5-4; abundance: NA; CDR3aa: CASSPEGQRRTDTQYF
j_gene: TRBJ1-5; v_gene: TRBV2; abundance: few; CDR3aa: CASTETQGKGNQPQHF
j_gene: TRBJ1-3; v_gene: TRBV12-3/TRBV12-4; abundance: NA; CDR3aa: CASTYSTGNTIYF
j_gene: TRBJ1-1; v_gene: TRBV9; abundance: NA; CDR3aa: CASSPRQGMNTEAFF
j_gene: TRBJ2-3; v_gene: TRBV5-1; abundance: NA; CDR3aa: CASSLGRSRAGDTQYF
j_gene: TRBJ1-2; v_gene: TRBV6-4; abundance: NA; CDR3aa: CASRPIAGTGFGYTF
j_gene: TRBJ2-5; v_gene: TRBV7-6; abundance: NA; CDR3aa: CASSKLAGLLQETQYF
j_gene: TRBJ2-4; v_gene: TRBV4-2; abundance: NA; CDR3aa: CASSQPGGLAKNIQYF
j_gene: TRBJ2-3; v_gene: TRBV27; abundance: NA; CDR3aa: CASRIASGVSTDTQYF
j_gene: TRBJ1-3; v_gene: TRBV15; abundance: NA; CDR3aa: CATSRVWENTIYF
j_gene: TRBJ2-2; v_gene: TRBV5-1; abundance: NA; CDR3aa: CASSSYRDTGELFF
j_gene: TRBJ2-2; v_gene: TRBV11-2; abundance: NA; CDR3aa: CASSEGNRVVTGELFF
j_gene: TRBJ2-7; v_gene: TRBV18; abundance: few; CDR3aa: CASSPVSGTPGDEQYF
j_gene: TRBJ1-1; v_gene: TRBV6-9; abundance: NA; CDR3aa: CASSYDSEAFF
j_gene: TRBJ1-1; v_gene: TRBV5-1; abundance: once; CDR3aa: CASSFSGQENTEAFF
j_gene: TRBJ2-4; v_gene: TRBV5-6; abundance: NA; CDR3aa: CASSLGGHKNIQYF
j_gene: TRBJ2-7; v_gene: TRBV4-2; abundance: NA; CDR3aa: CASSKTTGHSYEQYF
j_gene: TRBJ1-3; v_gene: TRBV6-5; abundance: once; CDR3aa: CASSPVQGSGNTIYF
j_gene: TRBJ1-2; v_gene: TRBV7-2; abundance: NA; CDR3aa: CASSLTRENYGYTF
j_gene: TRBJ1-1; v_gene: TRBV3-1/TRBV3-2; abundance: NA; CDR3aa: CASSQGPSGTEAFF
j_gene: TRBJ1-1; v_gene: TRBV4-3; abundance: NA; CDR3aa: CASSQVVSNTEAFF
j_gene: TRBJ1-4; v_gene: TRBV18; abundance: few; CDR3aa: CASSEDGTNEKLFF
j_gene: TRBJ1-2; v_gene: TRBV6-2/TRBV6-3; abundance: NA; CDR3aa: CASSPVTGGPYGYTF
j_gene: TRBJ2-1; v_gene: TRBV11-3; abundance: NA; CDR3aa: CASSLAGGVNNEQFF
j_gene: TRBJ1-2; v_gene: TRBV5-1; abundance: NA; CDR3aa: CASSLAPGNSNYGYTF
j_gene: TRBJ1-2; v_gene: TRBV5-1; abundance: NA; CDR3aa: CASSPATGQGGYTF
j_gene: TRBJ1-2; v_gene: TRBV12-3/TRBV12-4; abundance: NA; CDR3aa: CASSLNRDYGYTF
j_gene: TRBJ1-3; v_gene: TRBV7-9; abundance: NA; CDR3aa: CASSLLSTAGNTIYF
j_gene: TRBJ1-3; v_gene: TRBV5-6; abundance: NA; CDR3aa: CASSGTALGNTIYF
j_gene: TRBJ1-6; v_gene: TRBV2; abundance: NA; CDR3aa: CASSVEQGRDSPLHF
j_gene: TRBJ1-5; v_gene: TRBV4-3; abundance: once; CDR3aa: CASSQGTGWGQPQHF
j_gene: TRBJ2-7; v_gene: TRBV27; abundance: NA; CDR3aa: CASRRQGAGFYEQYF
j_gene: TRBJ1-5; v_gene: TRBV3-1/TRBV3-2; abundance: NA; CDR3aa: CASSQDEGAWGNQPQHF
j_gene: TRBJ2-2; v_gene: TRBV7-7; abundance: NA; CDR3aa: CASSLDTSGSTGELFF